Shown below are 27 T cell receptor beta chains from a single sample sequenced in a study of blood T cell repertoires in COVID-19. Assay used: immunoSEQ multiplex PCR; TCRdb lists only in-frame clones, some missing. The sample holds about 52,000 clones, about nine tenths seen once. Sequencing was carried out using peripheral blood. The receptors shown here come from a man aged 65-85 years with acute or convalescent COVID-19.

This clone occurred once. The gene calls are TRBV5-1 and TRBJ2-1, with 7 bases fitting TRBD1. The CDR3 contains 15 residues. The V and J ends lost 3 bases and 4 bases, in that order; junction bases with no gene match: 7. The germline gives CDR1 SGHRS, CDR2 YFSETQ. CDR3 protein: CASSSGQELYNEQFF. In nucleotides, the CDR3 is TGCGCCAGCAGCTCCGGACAGGAACTATACAATGAGCAGTTCTTC.

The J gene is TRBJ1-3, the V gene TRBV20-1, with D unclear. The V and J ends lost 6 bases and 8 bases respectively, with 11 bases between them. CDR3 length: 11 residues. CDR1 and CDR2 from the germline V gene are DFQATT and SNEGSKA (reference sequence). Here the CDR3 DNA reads TGCAGTGCGTCAAATGGCTACACCATATATTTT. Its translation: CSASNGYTIYF.

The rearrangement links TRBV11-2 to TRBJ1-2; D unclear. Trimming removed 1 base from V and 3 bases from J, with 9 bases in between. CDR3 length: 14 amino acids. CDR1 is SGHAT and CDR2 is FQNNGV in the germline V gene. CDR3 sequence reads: CASSLGRTYYGYTF. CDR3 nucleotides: TGTGCCAGCAGCTTAGGTCGCACATACTATGGCTACACCTTC.

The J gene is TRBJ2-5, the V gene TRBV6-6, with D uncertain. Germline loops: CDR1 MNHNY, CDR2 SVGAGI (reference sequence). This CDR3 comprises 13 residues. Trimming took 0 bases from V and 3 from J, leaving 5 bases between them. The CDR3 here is CASSYSPEETQYF. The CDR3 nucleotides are TGTGCCAGCAGTTACTCGCCAGAAGAGACCCAGTACTTC.

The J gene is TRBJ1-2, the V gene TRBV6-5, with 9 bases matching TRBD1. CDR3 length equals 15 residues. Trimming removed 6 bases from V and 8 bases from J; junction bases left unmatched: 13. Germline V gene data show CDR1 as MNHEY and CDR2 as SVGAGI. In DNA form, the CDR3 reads TGTGCCAGCAGCATGTCCCGGGACAGGGCACGAGGCTACACCTTC. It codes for CASSMSRDRARGYTF.

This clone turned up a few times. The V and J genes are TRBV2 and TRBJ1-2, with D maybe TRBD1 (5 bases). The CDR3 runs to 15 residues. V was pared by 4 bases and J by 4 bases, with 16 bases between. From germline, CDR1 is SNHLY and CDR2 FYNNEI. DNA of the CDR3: TGTGCCAGCAGTGTGAGGCAGGGTTGGACCTATGGCTACACCTTC. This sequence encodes CASSVRQGWTYGYTF.

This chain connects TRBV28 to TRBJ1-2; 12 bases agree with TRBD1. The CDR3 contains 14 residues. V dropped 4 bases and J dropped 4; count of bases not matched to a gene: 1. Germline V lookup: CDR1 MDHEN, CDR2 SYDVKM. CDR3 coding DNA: TGTGCCAGCAGTTCGGGACAGGGGGCCTATGGCTACACCTTC. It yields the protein CASSSGQGAYGYTF.

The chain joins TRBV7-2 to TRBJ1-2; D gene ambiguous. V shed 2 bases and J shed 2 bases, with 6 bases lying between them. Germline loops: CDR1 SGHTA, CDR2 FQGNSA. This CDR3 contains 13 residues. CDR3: CASSLTRNYGYTF. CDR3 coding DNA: TGTGCCAGCAGCTTAACTCGCAACTATGGCTACACCTTC.

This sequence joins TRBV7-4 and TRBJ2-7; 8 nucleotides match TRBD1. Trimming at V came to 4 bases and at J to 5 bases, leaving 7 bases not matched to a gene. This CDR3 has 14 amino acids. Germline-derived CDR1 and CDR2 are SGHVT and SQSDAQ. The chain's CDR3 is CASSSRTGLHEQYV. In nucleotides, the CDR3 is TGTGCCAGCAGCTCTAGGACAGGGCTACACGAGCAGTACGTC.

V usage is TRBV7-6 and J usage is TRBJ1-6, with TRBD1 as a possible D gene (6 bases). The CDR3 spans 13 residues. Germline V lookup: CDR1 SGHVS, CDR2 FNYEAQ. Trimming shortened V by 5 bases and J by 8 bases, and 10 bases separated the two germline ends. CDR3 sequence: CASSTQGYSPLHF. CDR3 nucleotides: TGTGCCAGCAGCACACAGGGATATTCACCCCTCCACTTT.

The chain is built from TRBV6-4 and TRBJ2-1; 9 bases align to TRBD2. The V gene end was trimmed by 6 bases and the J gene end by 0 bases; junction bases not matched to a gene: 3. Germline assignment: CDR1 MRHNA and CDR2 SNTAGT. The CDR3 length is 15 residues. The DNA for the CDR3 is TGTGCCAGCAGCGCTAGCGGGACCTCCTACAATGAGCAGTTCTTC. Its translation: CASSASGTSYNEQFF.

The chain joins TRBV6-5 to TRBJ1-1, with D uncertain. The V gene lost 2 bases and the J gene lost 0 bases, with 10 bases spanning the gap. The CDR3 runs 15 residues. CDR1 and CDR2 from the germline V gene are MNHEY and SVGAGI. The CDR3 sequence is CASSYNRDMNTEAFF. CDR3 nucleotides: TGTGCCAGCAGTTACAACAGAGACATGAACACTGAAGCTTTCTTT.

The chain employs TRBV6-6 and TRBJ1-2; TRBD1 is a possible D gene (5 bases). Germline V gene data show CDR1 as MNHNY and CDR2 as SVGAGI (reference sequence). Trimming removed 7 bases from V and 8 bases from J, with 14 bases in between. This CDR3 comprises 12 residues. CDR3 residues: CASNAGNSGYTF. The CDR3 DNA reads TGTGCCAGCAACGCAGGGAATTCGGGCTACACCTTC.

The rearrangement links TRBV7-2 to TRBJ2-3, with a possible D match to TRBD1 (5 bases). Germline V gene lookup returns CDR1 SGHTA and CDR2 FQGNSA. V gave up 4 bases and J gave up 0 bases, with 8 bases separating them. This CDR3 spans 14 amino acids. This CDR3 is CASSSGHSTDTQYF. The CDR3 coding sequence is TGTGCCAGCAGCTCCGGACACAGCACAGATACGCAGTATTTT.

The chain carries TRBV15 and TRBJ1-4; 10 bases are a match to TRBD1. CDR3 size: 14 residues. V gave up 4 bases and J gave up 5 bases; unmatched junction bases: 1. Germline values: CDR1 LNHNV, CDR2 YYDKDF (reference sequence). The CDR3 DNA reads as TGTGCCACCAGCACGGGACAGGGGAATGAAAAACTGTTTTTT. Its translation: CATSTGQGNEKLFF.

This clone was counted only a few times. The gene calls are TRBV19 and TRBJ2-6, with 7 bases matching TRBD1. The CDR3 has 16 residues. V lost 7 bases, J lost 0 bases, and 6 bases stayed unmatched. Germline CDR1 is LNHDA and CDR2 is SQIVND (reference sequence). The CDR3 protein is CASKEGAVSGANVLTF. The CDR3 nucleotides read TGTGCCAGTAAAGAGGGGGCGGTCTCTGGGGCCAACGTCCTGACTTTC.

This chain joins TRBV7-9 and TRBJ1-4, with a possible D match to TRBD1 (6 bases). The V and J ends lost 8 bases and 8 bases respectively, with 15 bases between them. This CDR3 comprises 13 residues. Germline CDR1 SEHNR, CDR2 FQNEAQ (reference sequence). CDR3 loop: CASRRGAEEKLFF. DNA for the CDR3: TGTGCCAGCCGACGGGGGGCGGAAGAAAAACTGTTTTTT.

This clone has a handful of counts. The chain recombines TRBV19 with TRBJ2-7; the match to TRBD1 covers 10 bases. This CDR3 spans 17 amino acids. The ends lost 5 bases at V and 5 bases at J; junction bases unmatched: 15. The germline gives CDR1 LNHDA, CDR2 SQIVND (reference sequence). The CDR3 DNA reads TGTGCCAGTAGTCGACAGGGGGCATCCTTTATCCATGACGAGCAGTACTTC. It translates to CASSRQGASFIHDEQYF.

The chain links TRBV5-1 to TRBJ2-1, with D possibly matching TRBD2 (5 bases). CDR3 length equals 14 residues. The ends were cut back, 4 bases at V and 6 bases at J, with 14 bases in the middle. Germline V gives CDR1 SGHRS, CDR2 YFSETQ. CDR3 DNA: TGCGCCAGCAGCAGCCGCGGGCAGACCAATGAGCAGTTCTTC. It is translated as CASSSRGQTNEQFF.

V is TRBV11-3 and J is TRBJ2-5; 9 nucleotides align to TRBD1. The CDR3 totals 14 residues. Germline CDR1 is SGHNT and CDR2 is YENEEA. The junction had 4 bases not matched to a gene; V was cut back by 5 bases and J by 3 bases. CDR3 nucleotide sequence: TGTGCCAGCAGCCCCCGGGACAGGGAAGAGACCCAGTACTTC. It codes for CASSPRDREETQYF.

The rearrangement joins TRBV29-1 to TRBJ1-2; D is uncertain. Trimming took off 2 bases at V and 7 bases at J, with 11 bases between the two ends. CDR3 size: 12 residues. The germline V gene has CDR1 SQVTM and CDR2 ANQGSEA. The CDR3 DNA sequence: TGCAGCGTTGAAAGGATACGGGTTGGCTACACCTTC. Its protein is CSVERIRVGYTF.

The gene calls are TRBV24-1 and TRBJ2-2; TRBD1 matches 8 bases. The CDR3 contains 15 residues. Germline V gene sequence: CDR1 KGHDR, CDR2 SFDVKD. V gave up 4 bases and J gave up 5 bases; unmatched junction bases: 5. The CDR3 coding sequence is TGTGCCACCAGTGACCCCCGGGACAGGACCGGGGAGCTGTTTTTT. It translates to CATSDPRDRTGELFF.

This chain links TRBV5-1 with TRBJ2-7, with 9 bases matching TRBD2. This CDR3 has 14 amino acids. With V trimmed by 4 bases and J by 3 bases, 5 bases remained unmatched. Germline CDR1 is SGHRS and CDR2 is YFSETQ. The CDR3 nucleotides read TGCGCCAGCAGCCCATCTAGCGGGGACTACGAGCAGTACGTC. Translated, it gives CASSPSSGDYEQYV.

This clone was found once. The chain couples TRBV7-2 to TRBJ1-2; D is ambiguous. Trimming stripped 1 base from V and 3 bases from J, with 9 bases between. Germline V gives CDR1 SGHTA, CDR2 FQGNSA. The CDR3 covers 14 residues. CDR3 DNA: TGTGCCAGCAGCTTAGGCACAGATTACTATGGCTACACCTTC. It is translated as CASSLGTDYYGYTF.

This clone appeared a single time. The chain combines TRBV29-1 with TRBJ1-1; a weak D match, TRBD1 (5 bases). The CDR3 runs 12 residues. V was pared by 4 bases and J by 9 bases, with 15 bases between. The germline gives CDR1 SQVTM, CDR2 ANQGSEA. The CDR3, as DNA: TGCAGCGTTGTAATCAGGGAAGCTCAAGCTTTCTTT. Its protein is CSVVIREAQAFF.

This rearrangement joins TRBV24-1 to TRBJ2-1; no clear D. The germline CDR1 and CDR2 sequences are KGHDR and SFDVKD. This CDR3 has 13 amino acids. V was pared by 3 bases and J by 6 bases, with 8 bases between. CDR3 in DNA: TGTGCCACCAGTGATCCGGGTTTCAATGAGCAGTTCTTC. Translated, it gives CATSDPGFNEQFF.

CDR3 sequence (DNA): TGTGCCAGCAGGCCTCGAGGGCAGGGCAATCAGCCCCAGCATTTT. Its protein product is CASRPRGQGNQPQHF. V and J are TRBV6-5 and TRBJ1-5; D is unclear. The CDR3 length is 15 residues. Germline CDR1 reads MNHEY; CDR2 reads SVGAGI. Trimming took 6 bases from V and 2 from J, leaving 14 bases between them.